This T cell receptor (beta chain) was captured in a study of blood T cell repertoires in COVID-19. The CDR3 covers 14 residues. V was pared by 6 bases and J by 2 bases, with 7 bases of the junction left unmatched. Germline V gene data show CDR1 as MNHEY and CDR2 as SVGAGI. The protocol was immunoSEQ multiplex PCR, while the TCRdb copy is restricted to in-frame clones and leaves out a portion. The repertoire holds roughly 200,000 clones, with around 86% as singletons. The TCR sequence derives from a man in his thirties or forties in a cohort exposed to, infected with or recovered from COVID-19 (not recorded which). This chain connects TRBV6-5 to TRBJ2-7; 7 positions match TRBD2. The sequenced sample was PBMCs or T cells enriched from blood (not recorded which). The CDR3 nucleotides read TGTGCCAGCAGAATAACTAGCGATGCCTACGAGCAGTACTTC. Encoded protein: CASRITSDAYEQYF.